These T cell receptor beta chains were read from a single sample in a study of identical twins. Via MiXCR, TCRdb re-called the 5' RACE reads, giving one row per CDR3 protein. The sample shows roughly 750,000 distinct CDR3 sequences, about 20% of them seen only once. The same sample was also studied in work on T cells expressing NK-cell markers.

Sequences were obtained from PBMCs. These receptors all come from a woman younger than 35 in good health. Each CDR3 is given with its conserved first and last residue.

v_gene	CDR3aa
TRBV20-1	CSAYGLAQPYEQYF
TRBV6-1	CASSESASYEQYF
TRBV11-3	CASSFSGGSRYEQFF
TRBV4-3	CASSHRLAGGPLDNEQFF
TRBV28	CASGPRVEQFF
TRBV5-6	CASSPTVLDEKLFF
TRBV20-1	CSANGKYNEQFF
TRBV6-1	CASRKGGTDTQYF
TRBV7-2	CASSNSRYNEQFF
TRBV2	CASKDSWQDIQYF
TRBV3-1	CASSQSSAGPEAFF
TRBV5-5	CASSFGDRQETQYF
TRBV5-1	CASSLGDNMNTEAFF
TRBV12-3/TRBV12-4	CASSPAGRFAYGYTF
TRBV7-7	CASSLGTSVKTQYF
TRBV7-8	CASSFSGGTSGHNEQFF
TRBV7-2	CASSLLRQGTEQYF
TRBV20-1	CSASPNGRLGYTF
TRBV7-9	CASSSPPLRNEQFF
TRBV20-1	CSARGVQDSLYEQYF
TRBV20-1	CSASRSGGIKETQYF
TRBV7-2	CASSRDLYNSPLHF
TRBV12-5	CASGLTGVGRTGELFF
TRBV6-5	CASSYRPAGGPGEQYF
TRBV6-2/TRBV6-3	CASSSSGGEPGPYSGNTIYF
TRBV7-9	CASSHRGFADTQYF
TRBV20-1	CSAWRAGETQYF